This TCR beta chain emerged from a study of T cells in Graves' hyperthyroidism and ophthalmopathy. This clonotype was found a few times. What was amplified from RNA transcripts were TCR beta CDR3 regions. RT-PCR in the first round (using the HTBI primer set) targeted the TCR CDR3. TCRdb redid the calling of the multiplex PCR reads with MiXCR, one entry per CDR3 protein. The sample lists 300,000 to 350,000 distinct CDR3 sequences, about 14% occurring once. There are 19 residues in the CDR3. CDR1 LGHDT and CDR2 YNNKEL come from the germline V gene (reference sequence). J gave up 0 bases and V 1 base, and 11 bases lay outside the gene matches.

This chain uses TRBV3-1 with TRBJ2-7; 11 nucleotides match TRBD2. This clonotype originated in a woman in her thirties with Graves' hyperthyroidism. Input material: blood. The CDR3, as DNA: TGTGCCAGCAGCCAAGGAATTTTTATAGCGGGAGGGATCTCCTACGAGCAGTACTTC. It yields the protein CASSQGIFIAGGISYEQYF.